This T cell receptor beta chain was documented in a study of tumor-infiltrating lymphocytes in oesophageal squamous cell carcinoma. TCRdb analysed the PCR reads with MiXCR anew, one entry per CDR3 protein. This table has thousands of distinct CDR3 sequences, less than 15% appearing once. In its sample, this clonotype was seen many times. The TCR was taken from a male donor with esophageal squamous cell carcinoma. Specimen: esophageal tumor tissue.

CDR3 nucleotide sequence: TGTGCCAGTAGTATCCGGGGGAGGGAAGCTTTCTTT. Residues: CASSIRGREAFF. The chain couples TRBV19 to TRBJ1-1; possibly TRBD1 for D (5 bases). The CDR3 is made up of 12 amino acids. Germline-derived CDR1 and CDR2 are LNHDA and SQIVND (reference sequence). Trimming shortened V by 3 bases and J by 8 bases, and 10 bases separated the two germline ends. Based on the CDR3 plus reference TRBV19 and TRBJ1-1, the full variable domain is DGGITQSPKYLFRKEGQNVTLSCEQNLNHDAMYWYRQDPGQGLRLIYYSQIVNDFQKGDIAEGYSVSREKKESFPLTVTSAQKNPTAFYLCASSIRGREAFFGQGTRLTVV.